The source of this TCR beta chain is a study of blood T cells in healthy people across ages. A J-beta primer mix and a sample-barcoded 5' primer were used in a second PCR of about 6 to 12 cycles. A single record per CDR3 protein comes from TCRdb applying MiXCR to the 5' RACE reads. The top ten clones hold around 13% of a sample with about a million distinct CDR3 sequences, more than 30% of them seen once. General study findings and limits: Diversity estimates from one million T cells were considered underestimates.

The CDR3 consists of 15 residues. Germline CDR1 is MNHNY and CDR2 is SVGAGI (reference sequence). Losses at the gene ends were 1 base for V and 5 bases for J; bases not matched to a gene: 4. This clonotype came up many times. Its antigen is not known. The source of this sequence is a man aged 18-30 years in good health. This chain links TRBV6-6 with TRBJ2-1; 8 bases agree with TRBD1. Sequenced sample: blood. The CDR3 coding sequence is TGTGCCAGCAGTTACTTGAGGGGACAGGACAATGAGCAGTTCTTC. Translation: CASSYLRGQDNEQFF.